The present entry profiles one TCR beta chain with its context. The specificity of this receptor is unknown. The sample holds no much larger clone one base away, and base qualities are not on file. These data come from a study of shared clonotypes between healthy human individuals (dated by TCRdb to about 2020). The study in broad terms: Three men and a couple of women, aged 18 to 49 years, made up the cohort. For each donor, three plates each were used for CD4 naive and CD4 memory, two plates were used for CD8 naive, and one plate was used for CD8 memory. The study deeply sequenced blood TCR repertoires of about 5 healthy adults to estimate repertoire size and the extent of clonotype sharing between individuals. To increase sequencing depth and limit assay-specific biases, different laboratories used diverse techniques to prepare libraries and sequence TCR repertoires. Each donor's leukapheresis produced roughly between roughly 0.85 and 10 billion PBMCs.

The germline V gene yields SGDLS for CDR1 and YYNGEE for CDR2. The CDR3 has 15 amino acids, counting the end cysteine and phenylalanine. Of the read, only the CDR3 DNA is kept; its 45 bases are in frame from base 1. Trimming at the junction amounts to 0 bases on V and 4 bases on J, and the germline ends lie 11 bases apart. The donors were healthy, HIV-negative adults with no recently reported acute infections or vaccinations. All donors were Caucasian adults living in Nashville, Tennessee, USA. CD4+ T cells were enriched by magnetic negative selection; naive cells were then positively selected on CD45RA, and the negative fraction formed the memory subset. After blood collection by leukapheresis, PBMCs were isolated using Ficoll-Histopaque density gradient centrifugation and then cryopreserved in the vapor phase of liquid nitrogen. Analytical flow cytometry was used to check the purity and quantity of every magnetically sorted T cell population. Each sorted fraction had its genomic DNA isolated and then quantified by UV absorbance on a Nanodrop 2000c.

Points the paper makes about the study in general: Higher generation probabilities were observed for clonotypes shared by all four sorted-subset donors than for non-shared clonotypes. Incomplete sequencing was indicated by rarefaction of sorted-subset datasets, despite the large sequencing depth. Across a few donors, approximately 5% of naive CD4, more than 3% of naive CD8, 2.3% of memory CD4, and approximately 0.4% of memory CD8 clonotypes were shared. Sampling was restricted to blood, and TCR repertoires in tissue are likely to differ from TCR repertoires in blood. Naive subsets generally had larger estimated clonotype richness than memory subsets. Because the study included only a small number of donors, the genetic and exposure-history diversity represented was limited. Based on pairwise subsampling, the degree of clonotype sharing among donors was expected to be affected by sequencing depth.

Using the deep immunoSEQ assay, TCR CDR3 regions were amplified from genomic DNA by multiplex PCR. For each cell subset, the extracted genomic DNA was distributed evenly across all wells of several immunoSEQ 96-well plates, and each plate served as one replicate. Each replicate PCR for sorted subsets received about 210 ng genomic DNA, equal to tens of thousands of T cell genomes. Purified libraries were measured with a Qubit 3.0 fluorometer, size-checked on a Bioanalyzer 2100, and measured again with the KAPA Library Quantification kit. Each immunoSEQ 96-well plate was sequenced on its own single-read 150-cycle Illumina NextSeq 550 flow cell. The original pipeline was this. The immunoSEQ output contained only junctional sequences without quality scores, so filtering could not match that applied to full-length reads. Sequences were annotated with PyIR, a Python wrapper for IgBLAST v1.9, and V/J genes and CDR3 were assigned using IMGT germline references. Any read was removed if the V/J assignment was weak (E-value above 1e-6), the CDR3 was missing, or the read contained stop codons, out-of-frame junctions, or ambiguous translated residues. A V3J clonotype was defined by an identical inferred V gene, J gene, and CDR3 amino acid sequence. To compute the percentage overlap between repertoires, the number of shared unique clonotypes was divided by the size of the smaller repertoire. Richness of each repertoire was evaluated using RTK rarefaction, the Chao1 estimator, and Recon v2.1 estimates of unobserved clonotypes. For all TCRbeta clonotypes obtained by the gDNA method from a handful of donors, generation probabilities were computed with OLGA. TCRdb took this table from immuneACCESS and kept in-frame rearrangements with V and J called. Such tables lack part of the clones; where checked against another copy, unresolved V genes explain under half of the gap, and the rest is unexplained. V, J and clone size were drawn from that table, and D and trimming were deduced from the DNA. Counted in this sample were under 850,000 clones; over 60% of them appeared once. About 1.7% of the sample goes to the ten largest clones.

In this chain, TRBV9 is recombined with TRBJ1-5; matching of 6 bases hints at TRBD1 as the D gene. Sequenced sample: memory CD4+ T cells sorted from blood. The cell subset or site label of this sample denotes: CD45RA-negative fraction. The sequence was obtained from a woman in her thirties in good health. This receptor has the CDR3 CASSVGSGVNQPQHF. The nucleotide sequence reads TGTGCCAGCAGCGTAGGCTCAGGGGTTAATCAGCCCCAGCATTTT.